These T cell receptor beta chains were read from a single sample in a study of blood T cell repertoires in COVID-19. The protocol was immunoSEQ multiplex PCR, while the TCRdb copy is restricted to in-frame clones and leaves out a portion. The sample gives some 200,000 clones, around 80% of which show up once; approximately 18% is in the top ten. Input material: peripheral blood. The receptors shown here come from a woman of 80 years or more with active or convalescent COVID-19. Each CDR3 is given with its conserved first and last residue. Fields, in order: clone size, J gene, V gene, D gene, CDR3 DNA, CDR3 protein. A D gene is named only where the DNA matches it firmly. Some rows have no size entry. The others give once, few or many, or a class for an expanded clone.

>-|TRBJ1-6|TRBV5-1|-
TGCGCCAGCAGCTTGGACTTTTCGGGGAATTCACCCCTCCACTTT
CASSLDFSGNSPLHF
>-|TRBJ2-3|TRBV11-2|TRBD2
TGTGCCAGCAGCTTAGTACGGGGGGTCGGGAATACGCAGTATTTT
CASSLVRGVGNTQYF
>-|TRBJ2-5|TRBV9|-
TGTGCCAGCAGCGTAGATCCGGGAACCCAAGAGACCCAGTACTTC
CASSVDPGTQETQYF
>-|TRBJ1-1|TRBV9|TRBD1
TGTGCCAGCAGCGTAGGTGGGACAGGGGGCGCCGGCACTGAAGCTTTCTTT
CASSVGGTGGAGTEAFF
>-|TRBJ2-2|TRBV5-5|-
TGTGCCAGCAACTTTGCCGGGGGGCTTAATTCCGGGGAGCTGTTTTTT
CASNFAGGLNSGELFF
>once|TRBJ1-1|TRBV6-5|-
TGTGCCAGCAGTACAAAAGAGAACACTGAAGCTTTCTTT
CASSTKENTEAFF
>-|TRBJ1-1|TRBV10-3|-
TGTGCCATCAGTGTCGACGGAGGCACTGAAGCTTTCTTT
CAISVDGGTEAFF
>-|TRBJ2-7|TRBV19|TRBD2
TGTGCCAGTAGTACCTCTAGCGGGTCTCTCGGTGAGCAGTACTTC
CASSTSSGSLGEQYF
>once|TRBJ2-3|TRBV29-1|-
TGCAGCGCCCCAGGGGAGCGGACTAGCACAGATACGCAGTATTTT
CSAPGERTSTDTQYF
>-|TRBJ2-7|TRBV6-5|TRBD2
TGTGCCAGCAGGTACAACGGGGGGGAGCAGTACTTC
CASRYNGGEQYF
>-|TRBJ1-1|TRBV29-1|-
TGCAGCGCTTCAATCAAGAACACTGAAGCTTTCTTT
CSASIKNTEAFF
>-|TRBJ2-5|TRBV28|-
TGTGCCAGCAGTTTAGTCCTTCCAGGGGACCAAGAGACCCAGTACTTC
CASSLVLPGDQETQYF
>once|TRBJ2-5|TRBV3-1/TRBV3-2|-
TGTGCCAGCAGCCAAGGGGAGGGCAGGGGTGAGACCCAGTACTTC
CASSQGEGRGETQYF
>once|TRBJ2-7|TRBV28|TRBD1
TGTGCCAGCAGTTCTGGACAGGGGGCCTACGAGCAGTACTTC
CASSSGQGAYEQYF
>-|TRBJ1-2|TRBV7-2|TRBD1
TGTGCCAGCAGCCTACAGGGGTCATATGGCTACACCTTC
CASSLQGSYGYTF
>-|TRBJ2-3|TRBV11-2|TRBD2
TGTGCCAGCAGCTTCTCCCTACTAGCGGGAGGATCAACAGATACGCAGTATTTT
CASSFSLLAGGSTDTQYF
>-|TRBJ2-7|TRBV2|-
TGTGCCAGCAGTGAAAGAAGGGGCTTGATATACGAGCAGTACTTC
CASSERRGLIYEQYF
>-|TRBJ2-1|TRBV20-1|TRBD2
TGCAGTGCTAGTTTTGGCGGGGGGTCCTACAATGAGCAGTTCTTC
CSASFGGGSYNEQFF
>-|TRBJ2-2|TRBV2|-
TGTGCCAGCAGTGGGAGCAGGGATAACACCGGGGAGCTGTTTTTT
CASSGSRDNTGELFF
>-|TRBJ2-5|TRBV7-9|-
TGTGCCAGCAGCTTCCTACAAGAGACCCAGTACTTC
CASSFLQETQYF
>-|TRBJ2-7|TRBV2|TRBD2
TGTGCCAGCGCCCGCCCAACGGGACTACACTACGAGCAGTACTTC
CASARPTGLHYEQYF
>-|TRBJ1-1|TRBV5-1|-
TGCGCCAGCAGCTCTTTGGGGGCGAACACTGAAGCTTTCTTT
CASSSLGANTEAFF
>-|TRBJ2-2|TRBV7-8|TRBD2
TGTGCCAGCAGGCGAAGAGGGGCTAGCGGGCCGAACACCGGGGAGCTGTTTTTT
CASRRRGASGPNTGELFF
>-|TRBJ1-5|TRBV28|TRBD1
TGTGCCAGCAGTTTGACAGGGGGGACCAATCAGCCCCAGCATTTT
CASSLTGGTNQPQHF
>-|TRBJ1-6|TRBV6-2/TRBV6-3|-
TGTGCCAGCAGCGAACAGAACAATTCACCCCTCCACTTT
CASSEQNNSPLHF
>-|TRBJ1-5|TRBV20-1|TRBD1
TGCAGTGCTAGTTTGACAGGGGATCAACATCAGCCCCAGCATTTT
CSASLTGDQHQPQHF
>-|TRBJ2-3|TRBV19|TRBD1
TGTGCCAGTAGTATTCTCCGAGGGGGCAAAAATACGCAGTATTTT
CASSILRGGKNTQYF
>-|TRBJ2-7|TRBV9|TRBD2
TGTGCCAGCAGCCCAGGGGGACTAGCGATGTTCTCCTACGAGCAGTACTTC
CASSPGGLAMFSYEQYF
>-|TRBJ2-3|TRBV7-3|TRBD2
TGTGCCAGCAGCTTAGCGGGGGGTAGCACAGATACGCAGTATTTT
CASSLAGGSTDTQYF
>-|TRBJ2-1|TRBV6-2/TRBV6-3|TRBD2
TGTGCCAGCAGTGACCTCGGACTAGCGGGAGTTGGTGAGCAGTTCTTC
CASSDLGLAGVGEQFF
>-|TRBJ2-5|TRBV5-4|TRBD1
TGTGCCAGCAGCTTGGCGGGACAGCAGGGAGAGACCCAGTACTTC
CASSLAGQQGETQYF
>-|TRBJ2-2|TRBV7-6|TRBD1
TGTGCCAGCCGGGGACAGGGGGACACCGGGGAGCTGTTTTTT
CASRGQGDTGELFF
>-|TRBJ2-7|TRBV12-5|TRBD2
TGTGCTAGTGGTCCCGGACTAGTAGGCTACGAGCAGTACTTC
CASGPGLVGYEQYF
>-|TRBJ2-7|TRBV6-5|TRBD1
TGTGCCAGCCGCTCGGGACAGGGGCCGTTGGAGCAGTACTTC
CASRSGQGPLEQYF
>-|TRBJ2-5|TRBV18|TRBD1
TGTGCCAGCTCACCATTGCCAGGGGGAGAGACCCAGTACTTC
CASSPLPGGETQYF
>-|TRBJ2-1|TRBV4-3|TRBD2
TGCGCCAGCAGCCAAGAACTAGCGGTCTACAATGAGCAGTTCTTC
CASSQELAVYNEQFF
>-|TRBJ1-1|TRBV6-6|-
TGTGCCAGCACCTCTAGGTTGGGACTAAACACTGAAGCTTTCTTT
CASTSRLGLNTEAFF
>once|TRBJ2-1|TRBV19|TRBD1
TGTGCCAGTAGTATATGGGGACAGGGGCACAATGAGCAGTTCTTC
CASSIWGQGHNEQFF
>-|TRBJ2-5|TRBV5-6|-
TGTGCCAGCAGCTCAACAGGTGGGGGGGAGACCCAGTACTTC
CASSSTGGGETQYF
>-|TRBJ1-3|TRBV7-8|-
TGTGCCAGCAGCTTCAACTTGGCGGGGTTTGACTCTGGAAACACCATATATTTT
CASSFNLAGFDSGNTIYF
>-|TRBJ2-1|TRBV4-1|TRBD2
TGCGCCAGCAGCCAAGTACTAGCGTCCTACAATGAGCAGTTCTTC
CASSQVLASYNEQFF
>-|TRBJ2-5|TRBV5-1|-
TGCGCCAGCAGCTCATCACAGGGCCCGGAAGAGACCCAGTACTTC
CASSSSQGPEETQYF
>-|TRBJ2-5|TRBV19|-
TGTGCCAGTAGTATTTCCCAGCAAGAGACCCAGTACTTC
CASSISQQETQYF
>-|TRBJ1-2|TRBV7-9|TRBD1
TGTGCCAGCAGCTACGTCGTAAATCCGGGACAGGGAATTGGCTACACCTTC
CASSYVVNPGQGIGYTF
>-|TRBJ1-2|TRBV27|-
TGTGCCAGCAGTTTATTAAGTGCGGGTGGCTACACCTTC
CASSLLSAGGYTF
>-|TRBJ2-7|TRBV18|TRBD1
TGTGCCAGCTCACCTTCCGGGACAGGCACCGAGCAGTACTTC
CASSPSGTGTEQYF
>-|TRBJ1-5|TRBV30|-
TGTGCCTGGAGTGGGGGAACGGGGAATCAGCCCCAGCATTTT
CAWSGGTGNQPQHF
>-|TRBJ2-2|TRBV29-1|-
TGCAGCGTTGGTTGGAGCGGCGGGGAGCTGTTTTTT
CSVGWSGGELFF
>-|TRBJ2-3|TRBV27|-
TGTGCCAGCAGTTTTTTTCGGCGGGATACGCAGTATTTT
CASSFFRRDTQYF
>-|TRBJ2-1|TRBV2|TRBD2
TGTGCCAGCACCGGGACTAGCGGGAATTCCTACAATGAGCAGTTCTTC
CASTGTSGNSYNEQFF
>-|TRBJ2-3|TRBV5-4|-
TGTGCCAGCAGCTCGAGGAAGGCCACAGATACGCAGTATTTT
CASSSRKATDTQYF
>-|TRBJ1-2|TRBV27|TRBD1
TGTGCCAGCAGCGGACAGGGTTACTATGGCTACACCTTC
CASSGQGYYGYTF
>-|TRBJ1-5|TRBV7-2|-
TGTGCCAGCAGCCCCCAGCGGGCGAGCAATCAGCCCCAGCATTTT
CASSPQRASNQPQHF
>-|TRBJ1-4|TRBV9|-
TGTGCCAGCAGCCCCCGGGATTACAATGAAAAACTGTTTTTT
CASSPRDYNEKLFF